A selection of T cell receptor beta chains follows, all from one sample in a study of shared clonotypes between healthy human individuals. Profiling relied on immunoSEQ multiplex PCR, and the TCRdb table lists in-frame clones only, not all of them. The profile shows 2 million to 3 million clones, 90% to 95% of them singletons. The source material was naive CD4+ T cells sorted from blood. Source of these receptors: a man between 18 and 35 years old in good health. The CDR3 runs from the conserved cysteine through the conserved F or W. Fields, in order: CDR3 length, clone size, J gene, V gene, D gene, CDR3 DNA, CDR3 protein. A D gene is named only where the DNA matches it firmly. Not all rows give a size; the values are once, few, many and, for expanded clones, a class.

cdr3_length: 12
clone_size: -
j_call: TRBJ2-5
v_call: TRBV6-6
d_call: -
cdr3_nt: TGTGCCAGCAGTCTAGCAGAAGAGACCCAGTACTTC
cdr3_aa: CASSLAEETQYF

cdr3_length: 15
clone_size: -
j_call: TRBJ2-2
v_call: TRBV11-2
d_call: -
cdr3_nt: TGTGCCAGCACCAAGGGGGGGGCTGCAAACGGGGAGCTGTTTTTT
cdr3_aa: CASTKGGAANGELFF

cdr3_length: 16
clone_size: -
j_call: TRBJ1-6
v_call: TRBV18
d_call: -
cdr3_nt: TGTGCCAGCTCACCAGGACAACCGGACAATAATTCACCCCTCCACTTT
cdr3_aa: CASSPGQPDNNSPLHF

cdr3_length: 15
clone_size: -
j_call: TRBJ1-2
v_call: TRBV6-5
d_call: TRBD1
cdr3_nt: TGTGCCAGCAGTTACAGGGACAGGGGAGACTATGGCTACACCTTC
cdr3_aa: CASSYRDRGDYGYTF

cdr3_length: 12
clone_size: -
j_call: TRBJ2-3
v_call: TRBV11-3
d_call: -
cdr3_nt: TGTGCCAGCAGCCCGGGTGTGGATACGCAGTATTTT
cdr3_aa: CASSPGVDTQYF

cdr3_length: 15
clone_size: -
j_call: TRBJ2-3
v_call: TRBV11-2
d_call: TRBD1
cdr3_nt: TGTGCCAGCAGCTTAATGGGGCAGGGGGCAGATACGCAGTATTTT
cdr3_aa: CASSLMGQGADTQYF

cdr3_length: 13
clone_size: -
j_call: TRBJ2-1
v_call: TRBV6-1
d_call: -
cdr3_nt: TGTGCCAGCACGGGGGCGGGGAACAATGAGCAGTTCTTC
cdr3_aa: CASTGAGNNEQFF

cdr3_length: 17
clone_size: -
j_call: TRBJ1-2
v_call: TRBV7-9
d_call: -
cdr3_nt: TGTGCCAGCAGCGCCCGGGACATTAAGACCCTCCCCTATGGCTACACCTTC
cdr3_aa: CASSARDIKTLPYGYTF

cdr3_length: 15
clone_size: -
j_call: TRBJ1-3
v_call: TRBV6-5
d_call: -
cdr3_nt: TGTGCCAGCAGAAGGACGGGAGACTCTGGAAACACCATATATTTT
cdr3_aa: CASRRTGDSGNTIYF

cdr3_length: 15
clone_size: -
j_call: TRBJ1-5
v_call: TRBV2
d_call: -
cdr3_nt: TGTGCCAGAGGGGACCGCCTCGGGGGCAATCAGCCCCAGCATTTT
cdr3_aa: CARGDRLGGNQPQHF

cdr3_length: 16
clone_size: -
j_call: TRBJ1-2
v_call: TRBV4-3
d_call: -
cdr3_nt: TGCGCCAGCAGCCACTCCGGGGAGAAGGCTAACTATGGCTACACCTTC
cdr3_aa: CASSHSGEKANYGYTF

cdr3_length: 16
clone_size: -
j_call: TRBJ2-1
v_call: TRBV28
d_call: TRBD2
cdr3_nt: TGTGCCAGCAGTTTTCATGGGGGAGGGAATTCGTTTGAGCAGTTCTTC
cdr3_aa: CASSFHGGGNSFEQFF

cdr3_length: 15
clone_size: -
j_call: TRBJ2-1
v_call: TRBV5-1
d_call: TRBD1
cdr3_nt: TGCGCCAGCAGCTCCAACAGGGGGCCTGGCAATGAGCAGTTCTTC
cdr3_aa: CASSSNRGPGNEQFF

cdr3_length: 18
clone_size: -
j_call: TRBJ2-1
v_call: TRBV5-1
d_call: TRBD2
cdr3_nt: TGCGCCAGCAGCTTGGGCCGGACTAGCGGGGGGCCCTACAATGAGCAGTTCTTC
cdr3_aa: CASSLGRTSGGPYNEQFF

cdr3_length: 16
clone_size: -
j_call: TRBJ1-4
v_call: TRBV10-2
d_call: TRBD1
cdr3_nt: TGCGCCAGCAGAGACCAGGGGGTCCAATTTGAGGAAAAACTGTTTTTT
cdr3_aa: CASRDQGVQFEEKLFF

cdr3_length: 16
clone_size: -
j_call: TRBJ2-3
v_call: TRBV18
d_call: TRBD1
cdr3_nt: TGTGCCAGCTCGTTCATAGAGGGACAGGGAGCAGATACGCAGTATTTT
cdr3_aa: CASSFIEGQGADTQYF

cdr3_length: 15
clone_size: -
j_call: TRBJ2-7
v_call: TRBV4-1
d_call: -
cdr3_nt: TGCGCCAGCAGCCAAACAGGGTCCCTACCCTACGAGCAGTACTTC
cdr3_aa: CASSQTGSLPYEQYF

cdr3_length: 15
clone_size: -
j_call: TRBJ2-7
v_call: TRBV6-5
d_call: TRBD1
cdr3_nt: TGTGCCAGCAGTTACCTACAGGGGGATAGCTACGAGCAGTACTTC
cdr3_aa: CASSYLQGDSYEQYF

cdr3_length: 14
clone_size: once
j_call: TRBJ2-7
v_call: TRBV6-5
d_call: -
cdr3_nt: TGTGCCAGCAGTTACAAACGGAGCCAATACGAGCAGTACTTC
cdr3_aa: CASSYKRSQYEQYF

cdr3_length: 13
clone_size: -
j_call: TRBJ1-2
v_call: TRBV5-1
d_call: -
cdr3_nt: TGCGCCAGCAGCCAGGACTCAAACTATGGCTACACCTTC
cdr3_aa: CASSQDSNYGYTF

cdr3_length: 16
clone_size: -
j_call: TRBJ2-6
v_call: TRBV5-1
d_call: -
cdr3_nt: TGCGCCAGCAGCTTGGAGGGCGGGTCTGGGGCCAACGTCCTGACTTTC
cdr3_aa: CASSLEGGSGANVLTF

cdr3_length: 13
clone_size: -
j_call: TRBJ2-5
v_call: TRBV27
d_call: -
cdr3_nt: TGTGCCAGCAGTTCCTGGCAGGGAGAGACCCAGTACTTC
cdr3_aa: CASSSWQGETQYF

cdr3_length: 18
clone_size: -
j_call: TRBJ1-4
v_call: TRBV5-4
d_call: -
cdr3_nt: TGTGCCAGCAGCCAAGAGATCTATGTAGGGCAGGGGAATGAAAAACTGTTTTTT
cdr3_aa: CASSQEIYVGQGNEKLFF

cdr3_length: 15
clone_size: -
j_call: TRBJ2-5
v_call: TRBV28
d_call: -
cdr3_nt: TGTGCCCACGCGGGCAGGTCTTGGTACCAAGAGACCCAGTACTTC
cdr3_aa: CAHAGRSWYQETQYF

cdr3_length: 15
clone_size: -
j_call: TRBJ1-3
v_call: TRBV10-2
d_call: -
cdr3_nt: TGCGCCAGCAGTGGGAAGGCATTGGCTGGAAACACCATATATTTT
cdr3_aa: CASSGKALAGNTIYF

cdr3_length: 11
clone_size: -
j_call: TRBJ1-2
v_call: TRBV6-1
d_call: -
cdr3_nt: TGTGCCAGCAGAAGAGGTCACGGCTACACCTTC
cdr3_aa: CASRRGHGYTF

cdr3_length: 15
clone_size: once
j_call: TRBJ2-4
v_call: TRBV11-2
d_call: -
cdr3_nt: TGTGCCAGCAGCTTAGAAGGTTTAGCCAAAAACATTCAGTACTTC
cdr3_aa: CASSLEGLAKNIQYF

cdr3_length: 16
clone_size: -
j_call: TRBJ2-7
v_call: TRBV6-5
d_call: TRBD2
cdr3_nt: TGTGCCAGCAGTTACACTAGCGGGGGGCCCGGCACCGAGCAGTACTTC
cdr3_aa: CASSYTSGGPGTEQYF

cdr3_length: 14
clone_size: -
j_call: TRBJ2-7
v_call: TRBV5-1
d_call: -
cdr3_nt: TGCGCCAGCAGCTTGGACCCTAGCCCCTACGAGCAGTACTTC
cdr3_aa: CASSLDPSPYEQYF

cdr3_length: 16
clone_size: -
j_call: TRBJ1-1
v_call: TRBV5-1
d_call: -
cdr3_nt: TGCGCCAGCAGCCTGACCACGCTAAACCAGAACACTGAAGCTTTCTTT
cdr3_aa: CASSLTTLNQNTEAFF

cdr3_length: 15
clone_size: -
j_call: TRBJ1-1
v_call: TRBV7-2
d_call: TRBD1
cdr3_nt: TGTGCCAGCAGCTACAGGGGGGTTGGAAACACTGAAGCTTTCTTT
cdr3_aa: CASSYRGVGNTEAFF

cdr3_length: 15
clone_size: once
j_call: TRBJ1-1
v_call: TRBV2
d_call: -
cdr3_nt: TGTGCCAGCAGTGATGGGCAGGGCATGAACACTGAAGCTTTCTTT
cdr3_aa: CASSDGQGMNTEAFF

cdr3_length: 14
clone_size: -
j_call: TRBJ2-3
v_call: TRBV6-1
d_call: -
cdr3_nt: TGTGCCAGCGGGTCTGCCAGTAGCACAGATACGCAGTATTTT
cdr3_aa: CASGSASSTDTQYF

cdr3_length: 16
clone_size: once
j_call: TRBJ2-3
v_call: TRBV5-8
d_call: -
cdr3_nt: TGTGCCAGCAGCCTACGATGGACAGTATCCACAGATACGCAGTATTTT
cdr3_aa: CASSLRWTVSTDTQYF

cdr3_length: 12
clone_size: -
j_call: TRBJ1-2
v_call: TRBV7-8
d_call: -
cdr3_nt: TGTGCCAGCAGTTCTCCAACCCGCGGCTACATCTTC
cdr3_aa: CASSSPTRGYIF

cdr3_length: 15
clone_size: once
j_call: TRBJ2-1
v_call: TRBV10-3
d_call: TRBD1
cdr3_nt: TGTGCCATCAGTCCAACGGGACAGATGTACAATGAGCAGTTCTTC
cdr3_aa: CAISPTGQMYNEQFF

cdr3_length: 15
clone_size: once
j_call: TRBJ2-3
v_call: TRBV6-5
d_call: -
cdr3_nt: TGTGCCAGCAGTTACGTCAAGGCCAGCACAGATACGCAGTATTTT
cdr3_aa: CASSYVKASTDTQYF

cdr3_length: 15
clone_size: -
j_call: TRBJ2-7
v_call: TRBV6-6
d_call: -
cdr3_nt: TGTGCCAGCAGACCCCCCCTCTCTTTCACGTACGAGCAGTACTTC
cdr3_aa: CASRPPLSFTYEQYF

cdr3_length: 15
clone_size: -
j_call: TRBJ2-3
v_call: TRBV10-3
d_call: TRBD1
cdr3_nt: TGTGCCATCAGTGCAGCGGACAGGGGTTCAGATACGCAGTATTTT
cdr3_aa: CAISAADRGSDTQYF

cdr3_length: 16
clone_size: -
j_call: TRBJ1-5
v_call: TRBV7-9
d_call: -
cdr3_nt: TGTGCCAGCAGCTTAAACCCCGGGGAAGGGAGACAGCCCCAGCATTTT
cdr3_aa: CASSLNPGEGRQPQHF

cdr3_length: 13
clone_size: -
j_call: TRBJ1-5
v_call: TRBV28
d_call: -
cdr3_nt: TGTGCCAGCAGGACAGTTAGCAATCAGCCCCAGCATTTT
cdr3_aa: CASRTVSNQPQHF

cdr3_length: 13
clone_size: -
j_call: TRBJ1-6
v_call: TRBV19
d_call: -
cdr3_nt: TGTGCCAGTAGCATAGGACGTGAATCACCCCTCCACTTT
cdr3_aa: CASSIGRESPLHF

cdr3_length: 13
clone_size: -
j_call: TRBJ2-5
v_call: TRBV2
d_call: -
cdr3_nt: TGTGCCAGCAGTGAGATATTCCAAGAGACCCAGTACTTC
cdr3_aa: CASSEIFQETQYF

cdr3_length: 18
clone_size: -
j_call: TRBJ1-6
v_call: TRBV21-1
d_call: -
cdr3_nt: TGTGCCAGCAGGGGGGACATCCGGAGGGGTATATATAATTCACCCCTCCACTTT
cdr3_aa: CASRGDIRRGIYNSPLHF

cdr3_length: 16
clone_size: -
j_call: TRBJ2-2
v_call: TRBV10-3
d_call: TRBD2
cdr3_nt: TGTGCCATCAGTGAGTCAAGCGGGAGAGGAACCGGGGAGCTGTTTTTT
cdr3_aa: CAISESSGRGTGELFF

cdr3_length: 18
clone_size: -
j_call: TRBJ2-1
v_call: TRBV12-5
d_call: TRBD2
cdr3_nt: TGTGCTAGTGGTTCCCAACCGTCCCTAGCGGGAGGCTACAATGAGCAGTTCTTC
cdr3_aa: CASGSQPSLAGGYNEQFF

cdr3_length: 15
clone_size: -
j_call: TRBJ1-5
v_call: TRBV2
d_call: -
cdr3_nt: TGTGCCAGCAGTGAAGTTGGGACCTCTTTTGGGCCCCAGCATTTT
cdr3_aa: CASSEVGTSFGPQHF

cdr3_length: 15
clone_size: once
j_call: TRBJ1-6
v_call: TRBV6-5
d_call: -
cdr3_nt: TGTGCCAGCAGTCAACAGGGTACTAATAATTCACCCCTCCACTTT
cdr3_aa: CASSQQGTNNSPLHF

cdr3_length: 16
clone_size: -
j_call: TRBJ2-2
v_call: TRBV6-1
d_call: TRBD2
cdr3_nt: TGTGCCAGCAGTGGGAATCTAGCGGGATATGCCGGGGAGCTGTTTTTT
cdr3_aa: CASSGNLAGYAGELFF

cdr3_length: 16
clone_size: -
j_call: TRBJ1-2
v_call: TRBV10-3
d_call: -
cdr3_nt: TGTGCCATCAGCACAACCGGGACAAACCTCCACTATGGCTACACCTTC
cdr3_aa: CAISTTGTNLHYGYTF

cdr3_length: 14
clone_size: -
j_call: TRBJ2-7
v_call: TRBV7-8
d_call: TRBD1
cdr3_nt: TGTGCCAGCAGCTCGGACAGGAGCTCCTACGAGCAGTACTTC
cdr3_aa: CASSSDRSSYEQYF

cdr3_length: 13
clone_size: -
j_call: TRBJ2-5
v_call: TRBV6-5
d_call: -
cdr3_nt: TGTGCCAGCACAACGGGAACGGGTGAGACCCAGTACTTC
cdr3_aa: CASTTGTGETQYF

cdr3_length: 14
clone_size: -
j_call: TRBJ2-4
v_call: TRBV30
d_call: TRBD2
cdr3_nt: TGTGCCTGGAGCGGGGGGGTGTCCAAAAACATTCAGTACTTC
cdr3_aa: CAWSGGVSKNIQYF

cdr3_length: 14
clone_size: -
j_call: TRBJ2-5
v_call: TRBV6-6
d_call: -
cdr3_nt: TGTGCCAGCAGTCAACAGGTTACTCAAGAGACCCAGTACTTC
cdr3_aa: CASSQQVTQETQYF

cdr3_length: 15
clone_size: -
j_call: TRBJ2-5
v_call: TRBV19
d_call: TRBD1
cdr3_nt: TGTGCCAGTAGTGACGGGACAGGGGGGGGAGAGACCCAGTACTTC
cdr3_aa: CASSDGTGGGETQYF